Following are 6 T cell receptor beta chains from one sample sequenced in a study of neurological immune-mediated disorders. Each CDR3 protein is one row after TCRdb ran MiXCR on the 5' RACE reads. Here the sample spans under 45,000 distinct CDR3 sequences, 12% being singletons. The sequencing input was PBMCs. The receptors were sampled from a female donor in good health.

In its sample, this clonotype was seen many times. The chain employs TRBV7-2 and TRBJ1-1; D might be TRBD1 (6 bases). The CDR3 sequence is 14 residues long. Per the germline V gene, CDR1 is SGHTA and CDR2 is FQGNSA. The CDR3 DNA follows: TGTGCTGCTGGGACGGGGGGGGCGAACACTGAAGCTTTCTTT. It translates to CAAGTGGANTEAFF.

This clonotype was observed at least ten times. This chain's CDR3 is CASSLALGTRGNIQYF. The CDR3 DNA follows: TGTGCCAGCAGTCTGGCCCTTGGGACACGAGGAAACATTCAGTACTTC. This chain links TRBV27 with TRBJ2-4, with D possibly TRBD1 on 6 matching bases. This CDR3 has 16 amino acids. CDR1 MNHEY and CDR2 SMNVEV come from the germline V gene (reference sequence). V was shortened by 5 bases and J by 6 bases, with 20 bases between the two germline ends.

This chain uses TRBV29-1 with TRBJ2-1, with 8 bases identical to TRBD1. The CDR3 extends over 15 amino acids. CDR1 is SQVTM, CDR2 ANQGSEA, per germline. After removal of 0 bases from V and 0 bases from J, the junction contained 1 base not matched to a gene. CDR3 region: CSVEDTGGSYNEQFF. CDR3 DNA: TGCAGCGTTGAAGATACAGGGGGCTCCTACAATGAGCAGTTCTTC.

As regards this clonotype: This may be a read error: a much more frequent sequence differs by one nucleotide. In nucleotides, the CDR3 is TGCGTCAGCAGCTTGGGTGACCAAGAGACCCAGTACTTC. Translated: CVSSLGDQETQYF. The rearrangement links TRBV5-1 to TRBJ2-5; D ambiguous. The CDR3 length is 13 residues. In germline, CDR1 is SGHRS, CDR2 YFSETQ.

The table lists this clonotype with many counts. The chain uses TRBV3-1 and TRBJ1-3; D is ambiguous. Germline values: CDR1 LGHDT, CDR2 YNNKEL (reference sequence). V was pared by 1 base and J by 0 bases, with 13 bases between. The CDR3 spans 17 residues. The CDR3 sequence: CASSQGQLIFSGNTIYF. The DNA for the CDR3 is TGTGCCAGCAGCCAAGGGCAACTAATCTTCTCTGGAAACACCATATATTTT.

This clonotype occurred many times. The chain carries TRBV25-1 and TRBJ1-1; D not resolved. V was pared by 8 bases and J by 0 bases, with 7 bases between. The CDR3 contains 12 residues. Germline CDR1 reads MGHDK; CDR2 reads SYGVNS. This chain's CDR3 is CASGIMNTEAFF. The CDR3 DNA is TGTGCCAGCGGCATTATGAACACTGAAGCTTTCTTT.